This TCR beta chain was captured in a study of cytomegalovirus exposure and HLA in healthy donors. The study's findings and limits: Clonal expansion, a later analysis showed, was greater in HLA-associated TCR beta chains than in equally common others.

The PCR used 60 Vbeta and 13 Jbeta primers. Profiled with immunoSEQ multiplex PCR; TCRdb holds only in-frame clones, not every one. The sample table sets out some 120,000 clones. V shed 7 bases and J shed 7 bases, with 22 bases lying between them. Germline CDR1 is SEHNR and CDR2 is FQNEAQ (reference sequence). The length of the CDR3 is 15 residues. In regard to this clone: What it recognizes is unknown.

The donors, nominally healthy at sampling, likely had unrecorded immune exposures. The receptor was isolated from a man aged 35-49 years in good health and CMV-seronegative. Specimen: PBMCs. V is TRBV7-9 and J is TRBJ1-2; D is undetermined. CDR3 region: CASTLLGGSQVGYTF. DNA of the CDR3: TGTGCCAGCACCCTTTTGGGAGGGAGTCAGGTTGGCTACACCTTC. Variable domain in full (rest from reference TRBV7-9 and TRBJ1-2): DTGVSQNPRHKITKRGQNVTFRCDPISEHNRLYWYRQTLGQGPEFLTYFQNEAQLEKSRLLSDRFSAERPKGSFSTLEIQRTEQGDSAMYLCASTLLGGSQVGYTFGSGTRLTVV.